A selection of T cell receptor beta chains follows, all from one sample in a study of neurological immune-mediated disorders. TCRdb recomputed calls from the 5' RACE reads with MiXCR, one row per CDR3 protein. The sample lists over 70,000 distinct CDR3 sequences; roughly 10% were seen once. Sequencing was carried out using PBMCs. The receptor source for this set is a man younger than 45 in good health. CDR3s include the opening cysteine and the closing phenylalanine or tryptophan. The D gene is left open where the match is weak. Where a row states a size, it is once, few, many or the class of an expanded clone; other rows omit it.

D gene | J gene | clone size | V gene | CDR3 DNA | CDR3 protein
TRBD2 | TRBJ2-7 | many | TRBV27 | TGTGCCAGCAGTTACGGATGGGGGGGTTACGAGCAGTACTTC | CASSYGWGGYEQYF
- | TRBJ1-2 | many | TRBV7-2 | TGTGCCAGCAGCTTAAGGTCGCAGGACTATGGCTACACCTTC | CASSLRSQDYGYTF
TRBD1 | TRBJ1-2 | many | TRBV28 | TGTGCCAGCAGTTTGGTAACAGGGGCGGGGGGAAACTATGGCTACACCTTC | CASSLVTGAGGNYGYTF
TRBD2 | TRBJ2-1 | many | TRBV10-3 | TGTGCCATCAGCGGATCGGGACTAGCCTACAATGAGCAGTTCTTC | CAISGSGLAYNEQFF
TRBD1 | TRBJ2-7 | many | TRBV7-9 | TGTGCCAGCAGCAGATCCAGGGGGCGCGCCCTCTCCTACGAGCAGTACTTC | CASSRSRGRALSYEQYF
TRBD1 | TRBJ2-2 | many | TRBV5-1 | TGCGCCAGCAGCGGTACCGGGACAGGGAGTACCGGGGAGCTGTTTTTT | CASSGTGTGSTGELFF
- | TRBJ2-1 | many | TRBV12-3/TRBV12-4 | TGTGCCAGCAGTTTTGGTGCCACGGGTGAGCAGTTCTTC | CASSFGATGEQFF
TRBD2 | TRBJ2-2 | many | TRBV20-1 | TGCAGTGCTAGGTTGGCGGGAGAGTCAGGGAACACCGGGGAGCTGTTTTTT | CSARLAGESGNTGELFF
TRBD2 | TRBJ2-1 | many | TRBV4-1 | TGCGCCAGCAGCCAGGTTAGCGGGAGCGCCTCCTACAATGAGCAGTTCTTC | CASSQVSGSASYNEQFF
TRBD2 | TRBJ2-7 | many | TRBV3-1 | TGTGCCAGCAGCCTTCGAGGGAGCGGGAGGGTCGACGAGCAGTACTTC | CASSLRGSGRVDEQYF
TRBD1 | TRBJ1-2 | many | TRBV5-1 | TGCGCCAGCAGCCCCGGACAGGTTTATGGCTACACCTTC | CASSPGQVYGYTF
- | TRBJ2-3 | few | TRBV7-9 | TGTGCCAGCAGCTGGATAACAGATACGCAGTATTTT | CASSWITDTQYF
- | TRBJ1-1 | many | TRBV29-1 | TGCAGCGTTGAAGAGGGAAGGGGTAGTGAAGCTTTCTTT | CSVEEGRGSEAFF
TRBD2 | TRBJ2-7 | many | TRBV13 | TGTGCCAGCAGCTTCGGGGGGTTGGCCGAGCAGTACTTC | CASSFGGLAEQYF
- | TRBJ2-2 | many | TRBV14 | TGTGCCAGCAGCCAAGGAATGCTCACCGGGGAGCTGTTTTTT | CASSQGMLTGELFF
- | TRBJ2-3 | - | TRBV20-1 | TGCAGTGCTAGAGACCCCAGCAGAACGTACACAGATACGCAGTATTTT | CSARDPSRTYTDTQYF
- | TRBJ1-5 | many | TRBV6-5 | TGTGCCAGCAGTTACTCAGTGAGTCAGCCCCAGCATTTT | CASSYSVSQPQHF
TRBD2 | TRBJ2-1 | many | TRBV20-1 | TGCAGTGCTCAACCGGGACTAGCGGGATTCAATGAGCAGTTCTTC | CSAQPGLAGFNEQFF
- | TRBJ2-7 | many | TRBV29-1 | TGCAGCGTTGAAAGCCGGAGCTACGAGCAGTACTTC | CSVESRSYEQYF
TRBD1 | TRBJ2-1 | many | TRBV28 | TGTGCCAGCAGTTTAATAGGGACAGGGAGCTACAATGAGCAGTTCTTC | CASSLIGTGSYNEQFF
TRBD1 | TRBJ1-5 | many | TRBV18 | TGTGCCAGCTCCCCTGAGGGACAGGGCTCGTTGCAGCCCCAGCATTTT | CASSPEGQGSLQPQHF
TRBD1 | TRBJ2-7 | few | TRBV20-1 | TGCAGTGCTAGCGCCCAGACAGGGGGATACGAGCAGTACTTC | CSASAQTGGYEQYF
- | TRBJ2-7 | many | TRBV7-8 | TGTGCCAGCAGCTTATTAGGAGGGTACGAGCAGTACTTC | CASSLLGGYEQYF
TRBD1 | TRBJ1-1 | few | TRBV6-2/TRBV6-3 | TGTGCCAGCAGCCCCTTTGGGCAGGGGGCCATGAACACTGAAGCTTTCTTT | CASSPFGQGAMNTEAFF
TRBD1 | TRBJ2-4 | many | TRBV29-1 | TGCAGCGCTGCCGGACAGGGTGGTGCCAAAAACATTCAGTACTTC | CSAAGQGGAKNIQYF
- | TRBJ2-3 | many | TRBV12-3/TRBV12-4 | TGTGCCAGCAGCCCCCTAGGTGATACGCAGTATTTT | CASSPLGDTQYF
TRBD1 | TRBJ1-5 | - | TRBV20-1 | TGCAGTGCTGAAGGGACAGAGGCGACATACAGCAATCATCCACAGCATTTT | CSAEGTEATYSNHPQHF
TRBD2 | TRBJ2-2 | many | TRBV6-5 | TGTGCCAGCAGTGGTATAGCGGGAGAGACCGGGGAGCTGTTTTTT | CASSGIAGETGELFF
TRBD1 | TRBJ1-3 | - | TRBV10-1 | TGCGCCAGCAGTGGACAGGGTTCTGGCTCTGGAAACACCATATATTTT | CASSGQGSGSGNTIYF
- | TRBJ1-4 | many | TRBV20-1 | TGCAGTGCTAGAGATTATGCGGCAGGGCAAAATGAAAAACTGTTTTTT | CSARDYAAGQNEKLFF
- | TRBJ1-2 | many | TRBV27 | TGTGCCAGCAGTTCCGCCACCGGGACGGACTATGGCTACACCTTC | CASSSATGTDYGYTF
- | TRBJ2-4 | many | TRBV18 | TGTGCCAGCTCACCACCTGGAAACACTCAGTACTTC | CASSPPGNTQYF
- | TRBJ2-7 | many | TRBV7-9 | TGTGCCAGCAGCCCCGCCTACGAGCAGTACTTC | CASSPAYEQYF
- | TRBJ2-3 | many | TRBV28 | TGTGCCAGCAGTTTAGTGGTGAGCACAGATACGCAGTATTTT | CASSLVVSTDTQYF
TRBD1 | TRBJ2-5 | - | TRBV29-1 | TGCAGCGTCGGGGACAGCCCAAGCCGAGAAGAGACCCAGTACTTC | CSVGDSPSREETQYF
- | TRBJ1-4 | many | TRBV5-6 | TGTGCCAGCAGCTTGTGGGGGCCCCTCGAAAAACTGTTTTTT | CASSLWGPLEKLFF
- | TRBJ2-1 | many | TRBV5-1 | TGCGCCAGCAGCCTCTCAGGGTCCAATGAGCAGTTCTTC | CASSLSGSNEQFF